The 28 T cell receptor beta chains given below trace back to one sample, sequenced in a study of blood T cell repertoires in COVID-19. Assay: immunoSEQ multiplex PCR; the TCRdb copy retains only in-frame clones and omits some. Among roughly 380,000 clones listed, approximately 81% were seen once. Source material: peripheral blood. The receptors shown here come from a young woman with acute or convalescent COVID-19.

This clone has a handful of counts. The CDR3 reads CASGLTGPNYGYTF. The CDR3 nucleotides are TGTGCTAGTGGCTTGACAGGACCTAACTATGGCTACACCTTC. This chain joins TRBV12-5 and TRBJ1-2; TRBD1 is a possible D gene (6 bases). The germline V and J ends were trimmed by 6 bases and 0 bases, with 11 bases remaining between them. Germline CDR1 is LGHNT and CDR2 is FRNRAP. The CDR3 consists of 14 residues.

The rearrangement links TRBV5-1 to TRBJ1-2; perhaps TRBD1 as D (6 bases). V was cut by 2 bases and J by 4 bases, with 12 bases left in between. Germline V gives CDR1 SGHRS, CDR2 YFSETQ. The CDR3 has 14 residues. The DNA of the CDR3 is TGCGCCAGCAGCTTAGAGGGGGAGATCTATGGCTACACCTTC. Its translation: CASSLEGEIYGYTF.

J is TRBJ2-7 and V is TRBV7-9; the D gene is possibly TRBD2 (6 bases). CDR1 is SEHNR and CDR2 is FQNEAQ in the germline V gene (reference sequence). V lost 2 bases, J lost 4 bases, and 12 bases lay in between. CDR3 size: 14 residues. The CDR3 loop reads CASSLTGEQYEQYF. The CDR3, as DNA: TGTGCCAGCAGCTTAACGGGGGAACAGTACGAGCAGTACTTC.

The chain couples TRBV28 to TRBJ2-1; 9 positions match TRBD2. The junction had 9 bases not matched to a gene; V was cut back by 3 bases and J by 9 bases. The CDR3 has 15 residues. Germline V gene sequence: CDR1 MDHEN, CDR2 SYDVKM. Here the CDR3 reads CASSFPSGAGGEQFF. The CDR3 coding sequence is TGTGCCAGCAGTTTTCCTAGCGGGGCCGGGGGTGAGCAGTTCTTC.

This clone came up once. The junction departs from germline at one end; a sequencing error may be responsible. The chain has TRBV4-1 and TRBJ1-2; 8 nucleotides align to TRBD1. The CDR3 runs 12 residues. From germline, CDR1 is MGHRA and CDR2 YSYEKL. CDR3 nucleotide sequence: TGCGCCAGCAGCCAAGGGAACAGGGGGAAGGACTTC. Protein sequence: CASSQGNRGKDF.

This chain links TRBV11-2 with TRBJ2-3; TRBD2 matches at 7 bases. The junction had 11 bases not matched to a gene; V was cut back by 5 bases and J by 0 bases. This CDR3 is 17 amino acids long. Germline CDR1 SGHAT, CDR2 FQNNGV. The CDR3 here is CASSGRLGSGSTDTQYF. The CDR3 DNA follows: TGTGCCAGCAGCGGAAGGCTGGGTAGCGGGAGCACAGATACGCAGTATTTT.

In DNA form, the CDR3 reads TGTGCCAGCCGGGGGGACAGGGGGCAGGAAAAACTGTTTTTT. This translates into CASRGDRGQEKLFF. The chain joins TRBV2 to TRBJ1-4; 12 nucleotides agree with TRBD1. Germline V gene data show CDR1 as SNHLY and CDR2 as FYNNEI. The CDR3 has 14 residues. After removal of 8 bases from V and 8 bases from J, the junction contained 6 bases not matched to a gene.

For the CDR3, the DNA is TGTGCCAGCTCACCCGGGACAGCAAATGGCTACACCTTC. It is translated as CASSPGTANGYTF. The chain carries TRBV18 and TRBJ1-2, with TRBD1 matching over 7 bases. The junction had 4 bases not matched to a gene; V was cut back by 3 bases and J by 6 bases. The CDR3 totals 13 residues. Per the germline V gene, CDR1 is KGHSH and CDR2 is LQKENI. The whole variable domain, filled in from reference TRBV18 and TRBJ1-2, reads NAGVMQNPRHLVRRRGQEARLRCSPMKGHSHVYWYRQLPEEGLKFMVYLQKENIIDESGMPKERFSAEFPKEGPSILRIQQVVRGDSAAYFCASSPGTANGYTFGSGTRLTVV.

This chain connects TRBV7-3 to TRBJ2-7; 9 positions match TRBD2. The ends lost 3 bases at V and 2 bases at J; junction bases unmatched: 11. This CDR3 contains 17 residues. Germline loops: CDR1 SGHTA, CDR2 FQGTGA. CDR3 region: CASSFQPEAGGTYEQYF. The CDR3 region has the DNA TGTGCCAGCAGCTTCCAACCCGAGGCGGGAGGGACCTACGAGCAGTACTTC.

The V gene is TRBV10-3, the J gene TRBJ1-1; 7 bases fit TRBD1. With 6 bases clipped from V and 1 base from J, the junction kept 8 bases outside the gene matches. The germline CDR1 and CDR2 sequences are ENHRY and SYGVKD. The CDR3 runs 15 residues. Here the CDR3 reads CAISATGTANTEAFF. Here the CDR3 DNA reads TGTGCCATCAGCGCGACCGGGACAGCGAACACTGAAGCTTTCTTT.

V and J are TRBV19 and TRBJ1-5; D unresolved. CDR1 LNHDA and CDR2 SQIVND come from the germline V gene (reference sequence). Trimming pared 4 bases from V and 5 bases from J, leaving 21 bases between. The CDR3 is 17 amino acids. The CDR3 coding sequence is TGTGCCAGTAGTACCCAAACATTCACGGGGTTCGATCAGCCCCAGCATTTT. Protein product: CASSTQTFTGFDQPQHF.

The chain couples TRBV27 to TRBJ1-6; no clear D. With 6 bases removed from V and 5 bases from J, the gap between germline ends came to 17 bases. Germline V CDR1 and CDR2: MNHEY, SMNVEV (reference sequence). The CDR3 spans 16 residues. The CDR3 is CASRAAGPLDNSPLHF. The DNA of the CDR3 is TGTGCCAGCAGAGCGGCAGGACCGCTTGATAATTCACCCCTCCACTTT.

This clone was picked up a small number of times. The CDR3 DNA follows: TGTGCCAGTAGTGTAAACACCGGGGAGCTGTTTTTT. This sequence encodes CASSVNTGELFF. The rearrangement joins TRBV19 to TRBJ2-2; D is unresolved. The ends were cut back, 5 bases at V and 2 bases at J, with 3 bases in the middle. CDR1 and CDR2 from the germline V gene are LNHDA and SQIVND (reference sequence). The CDR3 loop spans 12 amino acids.

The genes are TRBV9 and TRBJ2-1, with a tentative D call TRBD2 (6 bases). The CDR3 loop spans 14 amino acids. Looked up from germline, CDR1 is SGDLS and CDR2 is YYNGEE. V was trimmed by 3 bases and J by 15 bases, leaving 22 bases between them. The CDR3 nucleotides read TGTGCCAGCAGCGCTCCGGGACTCCAACATTTACGGTTCTTC. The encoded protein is CASSAPGLQHLRFF.

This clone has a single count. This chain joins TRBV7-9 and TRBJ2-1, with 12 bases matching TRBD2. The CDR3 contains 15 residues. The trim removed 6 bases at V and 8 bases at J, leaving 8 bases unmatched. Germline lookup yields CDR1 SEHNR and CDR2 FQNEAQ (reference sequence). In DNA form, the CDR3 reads TGTGCCAGCAGTTCGACTAGCGGGAGAGGGGATGAGCAGTTCTTC. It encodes CASSSTSGRGDEQFF.

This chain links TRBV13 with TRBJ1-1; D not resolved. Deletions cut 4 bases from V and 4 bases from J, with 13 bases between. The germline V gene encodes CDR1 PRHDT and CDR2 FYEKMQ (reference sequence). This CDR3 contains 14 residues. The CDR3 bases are TGTGCCAGCAGCTCTCAGCTCGCGGGCACTGAAGCTTTCTTT. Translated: CASSSQLAGTEAFF. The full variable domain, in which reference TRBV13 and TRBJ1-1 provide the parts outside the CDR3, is AAGVIQSPRHLIKEKRETATLKCYPIPRHDTVYWYQQGPGQDPQFLISFYEKMQSDKGSIPDRFSAQQFSDYHSELNMSSLELGDSALYFCASSSQLAGTEAFFGQGTRLTVV.

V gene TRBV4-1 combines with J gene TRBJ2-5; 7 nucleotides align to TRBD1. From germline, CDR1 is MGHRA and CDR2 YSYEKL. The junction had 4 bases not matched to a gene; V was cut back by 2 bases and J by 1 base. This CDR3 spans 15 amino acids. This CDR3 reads CASSQTGTAQETQYF. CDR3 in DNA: TGCGCCAGCAGCCAAACCGGGACAGCCCAAGAGACCCAGTACTTC.

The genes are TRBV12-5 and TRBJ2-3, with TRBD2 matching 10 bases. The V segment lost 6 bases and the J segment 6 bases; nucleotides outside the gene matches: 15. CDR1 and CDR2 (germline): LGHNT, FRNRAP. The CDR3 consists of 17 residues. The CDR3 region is CASGGRSPSGRRDTQYF. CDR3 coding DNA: TGTGCTAGTGGGGGTAGGTCCCCTAGCGGGAGAAGGGATACGCAGTATTTT.

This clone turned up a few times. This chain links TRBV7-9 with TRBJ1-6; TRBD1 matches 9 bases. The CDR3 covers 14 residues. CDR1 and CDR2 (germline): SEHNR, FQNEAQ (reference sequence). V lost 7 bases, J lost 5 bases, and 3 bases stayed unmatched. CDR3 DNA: TGTGCCAGCATGAGGACAGGGGATAATTCACCCCTCCACTTT. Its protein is CASMRTGDNSPLHF.

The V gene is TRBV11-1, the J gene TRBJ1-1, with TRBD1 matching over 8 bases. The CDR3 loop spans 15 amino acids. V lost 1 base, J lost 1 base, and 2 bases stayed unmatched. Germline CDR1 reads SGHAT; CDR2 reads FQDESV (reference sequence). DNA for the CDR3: TGTGCCAGCAGCTTAGAAGGACAGGGGAACACTGAAGCTTTCTTT. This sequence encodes CASSLEGQGNTEAFF.

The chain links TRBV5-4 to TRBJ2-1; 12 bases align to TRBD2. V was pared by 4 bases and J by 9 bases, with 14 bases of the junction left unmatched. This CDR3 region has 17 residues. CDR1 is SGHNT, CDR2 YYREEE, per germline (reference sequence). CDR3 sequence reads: CASSPSTLAGGPVEQFF. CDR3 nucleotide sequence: TGTGCCAGCAGCCCCAGCACGCTAGCGGGGGGGCCGGTTGAGCAGTTCTTC.

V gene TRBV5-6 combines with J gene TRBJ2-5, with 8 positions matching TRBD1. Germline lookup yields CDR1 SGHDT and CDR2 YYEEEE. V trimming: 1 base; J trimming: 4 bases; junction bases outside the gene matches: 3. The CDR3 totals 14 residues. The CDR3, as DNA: TGTGCCAGCAGCTTGTCAGGGGGCAGAGAGACCCAGTACTTC. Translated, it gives CASSLSGGRETQYF.

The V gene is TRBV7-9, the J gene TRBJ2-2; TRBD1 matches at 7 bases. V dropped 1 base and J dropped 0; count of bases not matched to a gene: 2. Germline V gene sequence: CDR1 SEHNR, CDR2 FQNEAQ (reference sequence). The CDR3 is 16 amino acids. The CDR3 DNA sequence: TGTGCCAGCAGCTTAGGGCAGGGGGCGAACACCGGGGAGCTGTTTTTT. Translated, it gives CASSLGQGANTGELFF.

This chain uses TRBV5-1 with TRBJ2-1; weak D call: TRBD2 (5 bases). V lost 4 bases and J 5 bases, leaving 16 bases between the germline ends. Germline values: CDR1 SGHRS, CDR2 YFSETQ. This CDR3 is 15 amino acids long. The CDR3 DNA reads TGCGCCAGCAGCCCCGGAGGTTTTGGGGACAATGAGCAGTTCTTC. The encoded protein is CASSPGGFGDNEQFF.

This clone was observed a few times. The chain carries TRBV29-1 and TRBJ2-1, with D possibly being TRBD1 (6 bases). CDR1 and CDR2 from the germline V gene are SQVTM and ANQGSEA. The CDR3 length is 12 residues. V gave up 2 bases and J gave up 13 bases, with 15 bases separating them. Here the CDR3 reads CSVEYRGNGQFF. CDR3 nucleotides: TGCAGCGTTGAATATAGGGGGAACGGCCAGTTCTTC.

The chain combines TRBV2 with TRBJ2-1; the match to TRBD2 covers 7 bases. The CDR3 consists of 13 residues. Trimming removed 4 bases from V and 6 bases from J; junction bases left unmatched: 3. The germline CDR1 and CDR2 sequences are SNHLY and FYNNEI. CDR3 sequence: CASSVASGNEQFF. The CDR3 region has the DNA TGTGCCAGCAGTGTGGCTAGCGGCAATGAGCAGTTCTTC.

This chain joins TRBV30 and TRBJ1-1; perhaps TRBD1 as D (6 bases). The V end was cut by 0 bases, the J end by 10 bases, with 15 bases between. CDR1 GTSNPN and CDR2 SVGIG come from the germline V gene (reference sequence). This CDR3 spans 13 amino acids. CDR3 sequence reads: CAWSVNRAGRAFF. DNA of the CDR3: TGTGCCTGGAGTGTCAACAGGGCTGGGAGAGCTTTCTTT.

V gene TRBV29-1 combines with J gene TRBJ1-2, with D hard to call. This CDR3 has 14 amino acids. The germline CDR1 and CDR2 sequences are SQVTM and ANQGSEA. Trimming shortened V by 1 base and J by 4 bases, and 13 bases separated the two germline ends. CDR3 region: CSVEGGLAFYGYTF. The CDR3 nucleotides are TGCAGCGTTGAAGGAGGCCTGGCTTTCTATGGCTACACCTTC.